What follows describes a single T cell receptor (beta chain). The target antigen is unknown. This sample is part of a study of siplizumab effects on memory and regulatory T cells. Study-wide findings and caveats: Relative to controls at 25% to 30%, mappable alloreactive CD4+ clones exhibited a mean Treg-derived proportion of over 60% with siplizumab.

This table comes from immunoSEQ multiplex PCR, and its TCRdb copy is limited to in-frame clones, with some not included. The data hold over 60,000 clones, with roughly nine tenths observed a single time. V was cut by 0 bases and J by 0 bases, with 8 bases left in between. The CDR3 extends over 14 amino acids. Germline CDR1 SQVTM, CDR2 ANQGSEA. This TCR was sampled from a human donor in good health. This chain uses TRBV29-1 with TRBJ1-1; D unresolved. The material sequenced was CD8+ T cells sorted from blood. DNA for the CDR3: TGCAGCGTTGAAGAGGCCGTTATGAACACTGAAGCTTTCTTT. Its protein product is CSVEEAVMNTEAFF.